Presented here are 32 T cell receptor beta chains from one specimen sequenced in a study of spatial heterogeneity in lung cancer. General observations from the study: Tumor mutation count correlated with how many alpha and beta TCRs expanded intratumorally.

These receptors have no identified antigens. The time point: sample taken at primary tumor resection. One entry per CDR3 protein results from TCRdb running MiXCR on the 5' RACE reads. This sample has roughly 18,000 distinct CDR3 sequences, with about 9.6% found just once. The starting material was lung tumor tissue, obtained at surgery. Receptors originate from a female donor with early-stage non-small cell lung cancer.

This clonotype came up many times. The library was prepared for alpha chains; this beta chain is a stray read, so its frequency means little. The chain carries TRBV9 and TRBJ1-2; 7 nucleotides align to TRBD1. The CDR3 runs to 17 residues. Per the germline V gene, CDR1 is SGDLS and CDR2 is YYNGEE. Trimming at V came to 4 bases and at J to 3 bases, leaving 15 bases not matched to a gene. In DNA, the CDR3 is TGTGCCAGCAGCCCAACCATTTCCAGGGGGTTCGACTATGGCTACACCTTC. Translation gives CASSPTISRGFDYGYTF. The full variable domain, rest sourced from reference TRBV9 and TRBJ1-2, is DSGVTQTPKHLITATGQRVTLRCSPRSGDLSVYWYQQSLDQGLQFLIQYYNGEERAKGNILERFSAQQFPDLHSELNLSSLELGDSALYFCASSPTISRGFDYGYTFGSGTRLTVV.

This clonotype was picked up many times. This beta chain turned up in a library designed for alpha chains; as an off-target read, its abundance says little. The genes are TRBV28 and TRBJ1-6, with 10 bases matching TRBD1. V lost 4 bases, J lost 8 bases, and 8 bases stayed unmatched. The CDR3 totals 16 residues. In germline, CDR1 is MDHEN, CDR2 SYDVKM. The CDR3 here is CASSSTSTGGYSPLHF. The CDR3 nucleotides read TGTGCCAGCAGTTCCACTTCGACAGGGGGCTATTCACCCCTCCACTTT.

To note about this clonotype: A library prepared for alpha chains yielded this beta chain as an off-target read; its size is of little meaning. The chain has TRBV2 and TRBJ2-1, with D possibly being TRBD1 (6 bases). The length of the CDR3 is 13 residues. The ends were cut back, 3 bases at V and 4 bases at J, with 7 bases in the middle. CDR1 is SNHLY and CDR2 is FYNNEI in the germline V gene. CDR3 nucleotide sequence: TGTGCCAGCAGTGAGGACAGATACAATGAGCAGTTCTTC. It encodes CASSEDRYNEQFF.

Regarding this clonotype: With the library built for alpha chains, this beta chain is off target and its frequency is not meaningful. The gene calls are TRBV7-2 and TRBJ2-1, with D perhaps TRBD1 (5 bases). The V end lost 2 bases, the J end lost 8 bases, and 7 bases lay between the germline ends. The germline CDR1 and CDR2 sequences are SGHTA and FQGNSA. CDR3 length equals 12 residues. The CDR3 DNA reads TGTGCCAGCAGCTTAAGGGGCGATGAGCAGTTCTTC. Encoded protein: CASSLRGDEQFF.

The sample holds a few counts of this clonotype. For a library built for alpha chains, this beta chain is a stray read; little rests on its size. This rearrangement joins TRBV6-2 or TRBV6-3 to TRBJ2-3; D is unclear. Trimming removed 6 bases from V and 3 bases from J, with 10 bases in between. The CDR3 is 13 residues long. From germline, CDR1 is MNHEY and CDR2 SVGEGT. The CDR3 region is CASRGYGTDTQYF. In DNA form, the CDR3 reads TGTGCCAGCAGGGGATATGGGACAGATACGCAGTATTTT.

This clonotype was recorded a few times. Found in a library prepared for alpha chains, this beta chain is an off-target read, and its abundance has little meaning. The chain employs TRBV7-2 and TRBJ2-5, with 11 nucleotides matching TRBD2. Per germline, CDR1 SGHTA and CDR2 FQGNSA. V was clipped by 5 bases and J by 5 bases; unmatched bases: 10. The CDR3 runs 16 residues. CDR3 in DNA: TGTGCCAGCAGCCTTTCTAGCGGGGGGCTCCTGGAGACCCAGTACTTC. Its translation is CASSLSSGGLLETQYF.

As concerns this clonotype: The library was designed around alpha chains, so this beta chain is a stray read whose abundance carries little weight. The chain uses TRBV27 and TRBJ1-1; D not resolved. CDR3 length: 13 residues. Germline CDR1 and CDR2: MNHEY and SMNVEV (reference sequence). V gave up 7 bases and J gave up 2 bases, with 11 bases separating them. The chain's CDR3 is CASKFSGNTEAFF. For the CDR3, the DNA is TGTGCCAGCAAGTTTTCTGGAAACACTGAAGCTTTCTTT.

On this clonotype: This beta chain lies outside the target of a library built for alpha chains; its clone size means little. The DNA of the CDR3 is TGTGCCAGCAGTCCCCGCAGAGGAACAGGGTTTAGGGCAGATACGCAGTATTTT. This codes for CASSPRRGTGFRADTQYF. This chain uses TRBV12-3 or TRBV12-4 with TRBJ2-3; tentative D call: TRBD1 (6 bases). The CDR3 is 18 amino acids. Trimming removed 5 bases from V and 4 bases from J, with 25 bases in between.

Details on this clonotype: Within a library made for alpha chains, this beta chain is off target, and its count is uninformative. The chain employs TRBV20-1 and TRBJ2-3; 11 bases fit TRBD2. This CDR3 has 15 residues. V trimming: 6 bases; J trimming: 4 bases; junction bases outside the gene matches: 9. The germline gives CDR1 DFQATT, CDR2 SNEGSKA (reference sequence). DNA for the CDR3: TGCAGTGCCCAACAGACTAGCGGGAAGGCAGATACGCAGTATTTT. Amino acid sequence: CSAQQTSGKADTQYF.

This clonotype was seen more than once but under ten times. This beta chain is off target for a library built for alpha chains, so its abundance means little. J is TRBJ2-5 and V is TRBV12-3 or TRBV12-4; possibly TRBD2 for D (6 bases). The CDR3 has 13 amino acids. V was shortened by 4 bases and J by 8 bases, with 14 bases between the two germline ends. CDR3 protein: CASSSNSGGTQYF. In DNA form, the CDR3 reads TGTGCCAGCAGTTCGAATAGCGGAGGTACCCAGTACTTC.

Ten or more counts support this clonotype. Within a library made for alpha chains, this beta chain is off target, and its count is uninformative. The chain combines TRBV20-1 with TRBJ2-3, with TRBD2 matching 12 bases. The germline gives CDR1 DFQATT, CDR2 SNEGSKA (reference sequence). V lost 5 bases to trimming and J lost 0 bases; unmatched junction nucleotides: 9. The CDR3 spans 17 residues. The CDR3 loop is CSAAGLAGPPSTDTQYF. CDR3 in DNA: TGCAGTGCTGCTGGACTAGCGGGGCCACCGAGCACAGATACGCAGTATTTT.

This clonotype showed up just a few times. The size of this beta chain means little, since it is a stray read in a library made for alpha chains. The V and J genes are TRBV10-3 and TRBJ1-2; D ambiguous. This CDR3 has 15 amino acids. Germline V gene data show CDR1 as ENHRY and CDR2 as SYGVKD. Trimming cost V 0 bases and J 0 bases, with 8 bases left between them. DNA of the CDR3: TGTGCCATCAGTGAGTCGGGGAGAACTAACTATGGCTACACCTTC. Translating it yields CAISESGRTNYGYTF.

This clonotype showed up just a few times. This beta chain appears as a stray read in a library generated for alpha chains; its size is not informative. The rearrangement joins TRBV7-2 to TRBJ1-6, with no clear D. Trimming left V 3 bases short and J 8 bases short, with 8 bases between. This CDR3 has 13 amino acids. Germline lookup yields CDR1 SGHTA and CDR2 FQGNSA. As DNA, the CDR3 is TGTGCCAGCAGCTTCCCTAAGGATTCACCCCTCCACTTT. This encodes CASSFPKDSPLHF. Together with reference TRBV7-2 and TRBJ1-6, the CDR3 gives the full variable domain: GAGVSQSPSNKVTEKGKDVELRCDPISGHTALYWYRQSLGQGLEFLIYFQGNSAPDKSGLPSDRFSAERTGGSVSTLTIQRTQQEDSAVYLCASSFPKDSPLHFGNGTRLTVT.

Comment on this clonotype: This beta chain was picked up by a library intended for alpha chains and is off target, so its count carries little meaning. This chain joins TRBV29-1 and TRBJ2-3; D uncertain. Trimming stripped 2 bases from V and 2 bases from J, with 17 bases between. Germline CDR1 is SQVTM and CDR2 is ANQGSEA. The CDR3 runs 16 residues. The CDR3 DNA reads as TGCAGCGTTGAATCTCCTGTTTCGGCCCCCACAGATACGCAGTATTTT. Its translation is CSVESPVSAPTDTQYF.

The table lists this clonotype with many counts. A library prepared for alpha chains yielded this beta chain as an off-target read; its size is of little meaning. This rearrangement joins TRBV20-1 to TRBJ1-5, with D possibly being TRBD1 (5 bases). The V gene's germline CDR1 is DFQATT and CDR2 SNEGSKA (reference sequence). The CDR3 runs to 14 residues. The V end lost 3 bases, the J end lost 1 base, and 10 bases lay between the germline ends. The DNA for the CDR3 is TGCAGTGCTAGCGGGGCGAGGAGCAATCAGCCCCAGCATTTT. This codes for CSASGARSNQPQHF.

With respect to this clonotype: In a library made to pick up alpha chains, this beta chain is a stray read with a size that means little. V and J are TRBV3-1 and TRBJ1-6; D gene ambiguous. The CDR3 runs 12 residues. The germline CDR1 and CDR2 sequences are LGHDT and YNNKEL (reference sequence). With 3 bases removed from V and 9 bases from J, the gap between germline ends came to 6 bases. The chain's CDR3 is CASSHRGSPLHF. In DNA form, the CDR3 reads TGTGCCAGCAGCCACCGTGGTTCACCCCTCCACTTT. The full variable domain, completed using reference TRBV3-1 and TRBJ1-6, is DTAVSQTPKYLVTQMGNDKSIKCEQNLGHDTMYWYKQDSKKFLKIMFSYNNKELIINETVPNRFSPKSPDKAHLNLHINSLELGDSAVYFCASSHRGSPLHFGNGTRLTVT.

This clonotype appeared a few times. This beta chain slipped into a library made for alpha chains as a stray read, so its size is not meaningful. The CDR3 loop reads CASSRTSGGTSSYNEQFF. CDR3 coding DNA: TGTGCCAGCAGTCGGACTAGCGGGGGAACGAGCTCCTACAATGAGCAGTTCTTC. This chain links TRBV12-3 or TRBV12-4 with TRBJ2-1, with 13 bases that match TRBD2. With 5 bases clipped from V and 0 bases from J, the junction kept 7 bases outside the gene matches. The CDR3 covers 18 residues.

Ten or more counts support this clonotype. Found in a library prepared for alpha chains, this beta chain is an off-target read, and its abundance has little meaning. V usage is TRBV4-3 and J usage is TRBJ2-1; TRBD2 matches at 8 bases. J gave up 0 bases and V 0 bases, and 7 bases lay outside the gene matches. This CDR3 region has 18 residues. Germline CDR1 is LGHNA and CDR2 is YSLEER. CDR3 sequence: CASSQDWGGGPSYNEQFF. CDR3 DNA sequence: TGCGCCAGCAGCCAAGATTGGGGCGGGGGGCCCTCCTACAATGAGCAGTTCTTC.

About this clonotype: Little can be read into the size of this beta chain, an off-target read in a library designed for alpha chains. The V gene is TRBV20-1, the J gene TRBJ2-7; tentatively, D is TRBD1 (7 bases). In germline, CDR1 is DFQATT, CDR2 SNEGSKA (reference sequence). V lost 5 bases, J lost 4 bases, and 18 bases lay in between. This CDR3 has 14 amino acids. The CDR3 spells CSAEGRQGGYEQYF. CDR3 nucleotides: TGCAGTGCTGAGGGTAGACAGGGAGGATACGAGCAGTACTTC.

This clonotype has a count of ten or more. In a library made to pick up alpha chains, this beta chain is a stray read with a size that means little. The genes are TRBV20-1 and TRBJ1-2; no firm D call. The CDR3 runs 9 residues. V dropped 7 bases and J dropped 7 bases, with 7 bases sitting between them. CDR1 and CDR2 (germline): DFQATT, SNEGSKA (reference sequence). The CDR3, as DNA: TGCAGTGTACGGGCTGGCTACACCTTC. Translating gives CSVRAGYTF.

This clonotype has just a few counts. Since it is a stray read in a library aimed at alpha chains, this beta chain has a size that is not meaningful. The V and J genes are TRBV5-1 and TRBJ2-3; the match to TRBD1 covers 8 bases. The CDR3 has 16 amino acids. The germline V gene has CDR1 SGHRS and CDR2 YFSETQ. Unmatched junction bases numbered 10, after V lost 4 bases and J lost 3 bases. The DNA for the CDR3 is TGCGCCAGCAGCCCGGCGCTGGACAGGGAAACAGATACGCAGTATTTT. Amino acids: CASSPALDRETDTQYF.

This clonotype was picked up many times. This beta chain represents an off-target read in a library built for alpha chains; its size is of limited meaning. The CDR3 DNA is TGTGCCAGCAGTTTAGGAGGACAGGTCACCAATGAGCAGTTCTTC. The encoded protein is CASSLGGQVTNEQFF. This chain connects TRBV12-3 or TRBV12-4 to TRBJ2-1, with 7 bases identical to TRBD1. This CDR3 is 15 amino acids long. The J segment lost 6 bases and the V segment lost 1 base, leaving 6 bases of the junction unmatched.

This clonotype was seen at least ten times. For a library built for alpha chains, this beta chain is a stray read; little rests on its size. The gene calls are TRBV11-2 and TRBJ1-4; D may be TRBD1 (5 bases). The CDR3 consists of 15 residues. V dropped 4 bases and J dropped 5 bases, with 14 bases sitting between them. The V gene's germline CDR1 is SGHAT and CDR2 FQNNGV. DNA of the CDR3: TGTGCCAGCAGCTCCTCTGGGGGAGACAATGAAAAACTGTTTTTT. It specifies CASSSSGGDNEKLFF. The full variable domain, completed using reference TRBV11-2 and TRBJ1-4, is EAGVAQSPRYKIIEKRQSVAFWCNPISGHATLYWYQQILGQGPKLLIQFQNNGVVDDSQLPKDRFSAERLKGVDSTLKIQPAKLEDSAVYLCASSSSGGDNEKLFFGSGTQLSVL.

A note on this clonotype: Being off target in a library aimed at alpha chains, this beta chain has a size of little meaning. This chain joins TRBV27 and TRBJ1-5; the D gene is possibly TRBD1 (6 bases). Trimming pared 2 bases from V and 0 bases from J, leaving 8 bases between. The CDR3 has 15 amino acids. CDR1 is MNHEY, CDR2 SMNVEV, per germline (reference sequence). This CDR3 reads CASSLNRDSNQPQHF. Here the CDR3 DNA reads TGTGCCAGCAGTTTAAACAGGGATAGCAATCAGCCCCAGCATTTT.

This clonotype was counted ten times or more. This beta chain is an off-target read within a library intended for alpha chains, so its frequency means little. This chain uses TRBV3-1 with TRBJ1-2, with D unresolved. V lost 4 bases to trimming and J lost 8 bases, with 14 bases between them. Germline V CDR1 and CDR2: LGHDT, YNNKEL (reference sequence). This CDR3 has 13 amino acids. This chain's CDR3 is CASSPSGQPGYTF. CDR3 in DNA: TGTGCCAGCAGCCCCAGTGGGCAGCCAGGCTACACCTTC.

There are many counts of this clonotype. This beta chain was picked up by a library intended for alpha chains and is off target, so its count carries little meaning. The chain joins TRBV5-4 to TRBJ2-2, with TRBD1 matching over 9 bases. In germline, CDR1 is SGHNT, CDR2 YYREEE (reference sequence). The CDR3 totals 16 residues. V was clipped by 1 base and J by 6 bases; unmatched bases: 7. CDR3 DNA: TGTGCCAGCAGCTTGATCGGGACAGGGAGATCCGGGGAGCTGTTTTTT. This translates into CASSLIGTGRSGELFF.

Concerning this clonotype itself: The library was built for alpha chains, so this beta chain is an off-target read and its size means little. This chain connects TRBV5-1 to TRBJ2-7; no clear D gene. The CDR3 loop spans 16 amino acids. Germline V gene lookup returns CDR1 SGHRS and CDR2 YFSETQ. Trimming left V 0 bases short and J 0 bases short, with 13 bases between. CDR3 nucleotide sequence: TGCGCCAGCAGCTTGGCGGTCCGGTCTTCCTCCTACGAGCAGTACTTC. It is translated as CASSLAVRSSSYEQYF.

This clonotype qualifies as medium-sized. A library made for alpha chains picked up this beta chain off target, so its size means little. CDR3 loop: CASSFSTSGGSWLTGELFF. CDR3 bases: TGCGCCAGCAGCTTCTCGACTAGCGGGGGGTCCTGGTTGACCGGGGAGCTGTTTTTT. V gene TRBV5-1 combines with J gene TRBJ2-2; 13 bases align to TRBD2. Germline CDR1 reads SGHRS; CDR2 reads YFSETQ. The CDR3 runs 19 residues. With V trimmed by 2 bases and J by 5 bases, 12 bases remained unmatched.

As regards this clonotype: Since it is a stray read in a library aimed at alpha chains, this beta chain has a size that is not meaningful. The chain carries TRBV9 and TRBJ2-3, with a possible D match to TRBD2 (5 bases). The CDR3 runs to 13 residues. Germline V gene lookup returns CDR1 SGDLS and CDR2 YYNGEE. The V end lost 0 bases, the J end lost 6 bases, and 8 bases lay between the germline ends. CDR3 sequence: CASSVAGLDTQYF. The CDR3 DNA sequence: TGTGCCAGCAGCGTAGCTGGACTGGATACGCAGTATTTT.

Turning to this clonotype: Because the library targeted alpha chains, this beta chain is an off-target read whose size means little. The chain recombines TRBV11-2 with TRBJ2-1, with 7 bases fitting TRBD2. The CDR3 spans 17 residues. CDR1 is SGHAT, CDR2 FQNNGV, per germline. The V segment lost 5 bases and the J segment 0 bases; nucleotides outside the gene matches: 10. CDR3 sequence reads: CASSPKWGGSSYNEQFF. In DNA, the CDR3 is TGTGCCAGCAGCCCAAAGTGGGGGGGGAGCTCCTACAATGAGCAGTTCTTC.

Worth noting for this clonotype: This beta chain appears as a stray read in a library generated for alpha chains; its size is not informative. The chain employs TRBV3-1 and TRBJ2-1, with D possibly matching TRBD1 (6 bases). The CDR3 totals 14 residues. From germline, CDR1 is LGHDT and CDR2 YNNKEL (reference sequence). V was clipped by 1 base and J by 9 bases, with 13 bases between them. The CDR3 nucleotides read TGTGCCAGCAGCCAAGGTCGGTCAGGGGTTGAGCAGTTCTTC. Translated, it gives CASSQGRSGVEQFF.

In regard to this clonotype: This beta chain represents an off-target read in a library built for alpha chains; its size is of limited meaning. The chain carries TRBV28 and TRBJ1-6, with D hard to call. The germline V gene encodes CDR1 MDHEN and CDR2 SYDVKM. Trimming stripped 6 bases from V and 5 bases from J, with 8 bases between. There are 13 residues in the CDR3. The CDR3 loop is CASRVNHNSPLHF. The CDR3 nucleotides are TGTGCCAGCAGAGTGAACCATAATTCACCCCTCCACTTT.